The T cell receptor (beta chain) described here comes from a study of long-term antiretroviral therapy in people with HIV. The germline V gene encodes CDR1 MGHRA and CDR2 YSYEKL. The length of the CDR3 is 15 residues. Trimming at V came to 0 bases and at J to 5 bases, leaving 5 bases not matched to a gene. Running of the v3.0 immunoSEQ assay took place at survey level. The protocol was immunoSEQ multiplex PCR, while the TCRdb copy is restricted to in-frame clones and leaves out a portion. The repertoire holds roughly 28,000 clones, with 85% to 90% as singletons. The origin of this receptor is a woman under 30 with HIV. The material was unsorted PBMCs, obtained 1.8 years after starting antiretroviral therapy. The genes are TRBV4-1 and TRBJ2-5, with 8 nucleotides matching TRBD2. CDR3: CASSQESGSGETQYF. CDR3 coding DNA: TGCGCCAGCAGCCAAGAAAGCGGGAGCGGGGAGACCCAGTACTTC.